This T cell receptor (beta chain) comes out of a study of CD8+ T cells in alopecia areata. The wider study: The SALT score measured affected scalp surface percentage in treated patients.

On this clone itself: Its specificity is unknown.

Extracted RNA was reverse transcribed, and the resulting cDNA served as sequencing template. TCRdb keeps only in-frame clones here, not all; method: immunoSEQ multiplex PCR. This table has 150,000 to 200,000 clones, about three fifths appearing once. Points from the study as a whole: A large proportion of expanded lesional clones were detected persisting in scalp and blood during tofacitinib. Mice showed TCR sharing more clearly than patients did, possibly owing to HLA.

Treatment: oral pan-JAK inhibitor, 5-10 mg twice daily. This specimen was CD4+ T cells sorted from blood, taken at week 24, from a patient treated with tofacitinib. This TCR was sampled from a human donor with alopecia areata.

CDR3 DNA sequence: TGCAGCGTTCAACACACTGAAGCTTTCTTT. Translating it yields CSVQHTEAFF. The V and J genes are TRBV29-1 and TRBJ1-1; D is unresolved. V lost 5 bases to trimming and J lost 3 bases, with 4 bases between them. The CDR3 has 10 residues. CDR1 and CDR2 (germline): SQVTM, ANQGSEA.